Listed here is a single T cell receptor beta chain. Antigen: not known. Profiling relied on immunoSEQ multiplex PCR, and the TCRdb table lists in-frame clones only, not all of them. The table has about 110,000 clones, 88% seen once. The V gene end was trimmed by 1 base and the J gene end by 1 base; junction bases not matched to a gene: 2. This CDR3 has 15 residues. CDR1 is SGHRS and CDR2 is YFSETQ in the germline V gene. The data originate from a study of T cell responses to AZD1222 COVID-19 vaccine. Notes on the study in general: Donors in the cohort were predominantly white British and more often female, and clonal diversity was possibly underestimated. A rise in Spike-specific TCR breadth and depth followed two AZD1222 doses.

The rearrangement links TRBV5-1 to TRBJ2-5, with 9 bases lining up with TRBD2. The sample was peripheral blood, taken on day 0 of AZD1222 vaccination. This TCR derives from an adult in good health. CDR3 sequence reads: CASSLTAGGQETQYF. The CDR3, as DNA: TGCGCCAGCAGCTTGACAGCGGGGGGCCAAGAGACCCAGTACTTC.